The 17 T cell receptor beta chains below all came from one sample that was sequenced in a study of post-analysis software for immune sequencing data. General study results and limits: When patients were compared with controls, a handful of TRBV segments were more frequent, TRBV5-6, TRBV5-1 and TRBV20-1 among them.

Prepared TCR beta cDNA libraries contained unique molecular identifiers. TCRdb called the PCR reads again in MiXCR, with one record for every CDR3 protein. The repertoire holds some 800,000 distinct CDR3 sequences, 46% seen once, with around 4.7% in the top ten. These receptors have no known antigen. The specimen sequenced was blood. The receptors were sampled from a girl aged 10 to 17 with multiple sclerosis.

CDR3 nucleotide sequence: TGTGCCACCAGTGATCCGTCACCAAGCGGGATCGGGGAGCTGTTTTTT. This gives the protein CATSDPSPSGIGELFF. The chain has TRBV24-1 and TRBJ2-2; the match to TRBD2 covers 7 bases. Germline V lookup: CDR1 KGHDR, CDR2 SFDVKD. This CDR3 is built from 16 residues. V lost 3 bases and J lost 7; bases outside the gene matches: 10.

This rearrangement joins TRBV13 to TRBJ2-7; a weak D match, TRBD1 (5 bases). Between the trimmed V and J ends, which lost 5 bases and 5 bases, there was a span of 16 bases. Germline V gene data show CDR1 as PRHDT and CDR2 as FYEKMQ (reference sequence). The CDR3 sequence is 14 residues long. The CDR3 DNA is TGTGCCAGCAGCCTGGGGCAGAGTATCGACGAGCAGTACTTC. This codes for CASSLGQSIDEQYF.

V is TRBV29-1 and J is TRBJ2-3, with 9 bases fitting TRBD1. V trimming: 0 bases; J trimming: 4 bases; junction bases outside the gene matches: 8. Per germline, CDR1 SQVTM and CDR2 ANQGSEA. The CDR3 consists of 16 residues. CDR3 nucleotides: TGCAGCGTTGAAGATAGGGACAGGGCCGGCCCAGATACGCAGTATTTT. Translating gives CSVEDRDRAGPDTQYF.

The chain couples TRBV20-1 to TRBJ1-3; D is uncertain. V was trimmed by 0 bases and J by 0 bases, leaving 3 bases between them. The V gene's germline CDR1 is DFQATT and CDR2 SNEGSKA (reference sequence). The CDR3 sequence is 13 residues long. In DNA, the CDR3 is TGCAGTGCTAGAGACCCCTCTGGAAACACCATATATTTT. Translating it yields CSARDPSGNTIYF.

This rearrangement joins TRBV7-2 to TRBJ2-7; the match to TRBD1 covers 12 bases. This CDR3 is built from 18 residues. Germline lookup yields CDR1 SGHTA and CDR2 FQGNSA. V shed 0 bases and J 5 bases; nucleotides not matched to a gene: 11. CDR3 residues: CASSLAHSRDRGLDEQYF. CDR3 sequence (DNA): TGTGCCAGCAGCTTAGCCCACAGCCGGGACAGGGGGCTTGACGAGCAGTACTTC.

This clonotype has just a few counts. The V and J genes are TRBV4-3 and TRBJ2-1; 10 positions agree with TRBD1. Germline assignment: CDR1 LGHNA and CDR2 YSLEER. The CDR3 is 15 amino acids. V trimming: 5 bases; J trimming: 9 bases; junction bases outside the gene matches: 10. The CDR3 is CASSTRQGARGEQFF. The CDR3 region has the DNA TGCGCCAGCAGCACTAGACAGGGGGCAAGGGGTGAGCAGTTCTTC.

The chain uses TRBV30 and TRBJ1-2; D gene ambiguous. CDR3 length equals 14 residues. Trimming left V 3 bases short and J 4 bases short, with 15 bases between. The V gene's germline CDR1 is GTSNPN and CDR2 SVGIG (reference sequence). The CDR3 coding sequence is TGTGCCTGGAGGCCTAATGGGTTCTCCTATGGCTACACCTTC. Amino acids: CAWRPNGFSYGYTF.

This clonotype has ten or more counts. The junction differs from germline at one of its ends, possibly a read error. The chain joins TRBV5-1 to TRBJ2-7; TRBD2 matches at 8 bases. The CDR3 is 15 amino acids. Germline CDR1 is SGHRS and CDR2 is YFSETQ. CDR3 nucleotide sequence: TGTGCCAGCAGCTTAGGAGCGGGAGCCTCTTACGAGCAGTACTTC. It codes for CASSLGAGASYEQYF.

This clonotype was detected only a few times. Compared with germline, one end of the junction differs, possibly owing to a read error. The chain is built from TRBV7-2 and TRBJ2-3; 13 bases are a match to TRBD2. The CDR3 is made up of 17 amino acids. In germline, CDR1 is SGHTA, CDR2 FQGNSA. CDR3 nucleotide sequence: TGTGCCGGCAGAACCTGGACTAGCGGGAGCCACACAGATACGCAGTATTTT. Translation gives CAGRTWTSGSHTDTQYF.

In the case of this clonotype: At one boundary the junction diverges from the germline segment, which might be a read error. This rearrangement joins TRBV7-2 to TRBJ2-5, with 8 bases lining up with TRBD2. The CDR3 is 14 residues long. Germline V gene sequence: CDR1 SGHTA, CDR2 FQGNSA. CDR3: CASSVAGFKETQYF. CDR3 DNA: TGTGCCAGCAGCGTAGCGGGATTCAAAGAGACCCAGTACTTC.

The V call is TRBV7-3, the J call TRBJ1-5; the match to TRBD1 covers 8 bases. Germline CDR1 SGHTA, CDR2 FQGTGA. The CDR3 is 15 residues long. The ends lost 5 bases at V and 4 bases at J; junction bases unmatched: 7. The CDR3 sequence is CASSREGQENQPQHF. For the CDR3, the DNA is TGTGCCAGCAGCCGAGAGGGACAGGAGAATCAGCCCCAGCATTTT. Complete variable domain (other parts from reference TRBV7-3 and TRBJ1-5): GAGVSQTPSNKVTEKGKYVELRCDPISGHTALYWYRQSLGQGPEFLIYFQGTGAADDSGLPNDRFFAVRPEGSVSTLKIQRTERGDSAVYLCASSREGQENQPQHFGDGTRLSIL.

The rearrangement links TRBV7-2 to TRBJ2-7; perhaps D is TRBD1 or TRBD2 (5 bases each). Looked up from germline, CDR1 is SGHTA and CDR2 is FQGNSA. Trimming took off 3 bases at V and 6 bases at J, with 15 bases between the two ends. This CDR3 comprises 14 residues. The CDR3, as DNA: TGTGCCAGCAGCTTGAATGGGGGTTGGGCCGAGCAGTACTTC. It codes for CASSLNGGWAEQYF.

This clonotype was observed once. A junction boundary mismatches the germline segment, possibly from a read error. This chain links TRBV10-3 with TRBJ2-5; either TRBD1 or TRBD2 may fit D (6 bases each). The length of the CDR3 is 16 residues. Germline CDR1 reads ENHRY; CDR2 reads SYGVKD. Here the CDR3 reads CAVSEGGDKYQETQYF. DNA for the CDR3: TGTGCCGTCAGTGAAGGAGGGGACAAATACCAAGAGACCCAGTACTTC.

The V call is TRBV7-8, the J call TRBJ2-1; D call uncertain. V dropped 5 bases and J dropped 4 bases, with 15 bases sitting between them. The germline gives CDR1 SGHVS, CDR2 FQNEAQ. This CDR3 is 15 amino acids long. The CDR3 DNA reads as TGTGCCAGCAGCCCCTACTTGGACGCTTACAATGAGCAGTTCTTC. Its translation: CASSPYLDAYNEQFF.

The J gene is TRBJ2-3, the V gene TRBV29-1; no definite D call. The CDR3 length is 12 residues. Trimming left V 7 bases short and J 6 bases short, with 14 bases between. The germline gives CDR1 SQVTM, CDR2 ANQGSEA. CDR3 protein: CSAKRTIDTQYF. DNA of the CDR3: TGCAGCGCTAAGAGGACCATTGATACGCAGTATTTT.

This chain connects TRBV12-5 to TRBJ2-1; D remains ambiguous. The CDR3 consists of 15 residues. Trimming stripped 5 bases from V and 4 bases from J, with 15 bases between. Germline V gene sequence: CDR1 LGHNT, CDR2 FRNRAP. The CDR3 here is CASGIYLVDYNEQFF. CDR3 DNA: TGTGCTAGTGGTATTTACCTGGTAGATTACAATGAGCAGTTCTTC.

This chain links TRBV28 with TRBJ2-5, with D unresolved. CDR3 length equals 13 residues. Trimming removed 7 bases from V and 5 bases from J, with 14 bases in between. Germline V gene lookup returns CDR1 MDHEN and CDR2 SYDVKM. The CDR3 coding sequence is TGTGCCAGCAAAAGAAACACTGGGGAGACCCAGTACTTC. Its translation: CASKRNTGETQYF.